What follows describes a single T cell receptor beta chain. Its antigen remains unidentified. The record originates from a study of vaccination and CD4 T cells after COVID-19. On the study more broadly: Controls had a CEFX pool, an HIV-1 Nef pool, or no peptide added.

The treatment: roughly 11-day PBMC culture with coronavirus spike peptide pools or control peptides (ViraFEST assay). Those CD4+ T cells from the unexposed donor predate the COVID-19 pandemic (2011-2018). Oncomine TCR Beta short-read sequencing was applied to DNA from cultured CD4+ T cells. After culture, CD4+ T cells served as the source for genomic DNA extraction. Each CDR3 protein gets one entry after TCRdb re-called the PCR reads with MiXCR. This table has 7,500 to 9,500 distinct CDR3 sequences, under 60% appearing once. There are 15 residues in the CDR3. The germline V gene has CDR1 DFQATT and CDR2 SNEGSKA (reference sequence). Trimming removed 5 bases from V and 3 bases from J, with 14 bases in between.

Material: CD4+ T cells from blood, cultured in vitro. The receptor was derived from a human donor in good health. V is TRBV20-1 and J is TRBJ1-6; maybe TRBD1 (6 bases). This CDR3 is CSAPGEAGYNSPLHF. CDR3 DNA sequence: TGCAGTGCTCCAGGGGAGGCGGGCTATAATTCACCCCTCCACTTT.